The text below deals with one T cell receptor (beta chain). The target antigen is unknown. Related graft donors supplied nonmyeloablative bone marrow transplants, and mixed chimerism was transient. Unstimulated regulatory T cells (CD4+CD25+CD127-), CD4+CD25- non-regulatory cells, CD4 and CD8 cells were FACS-sorted from thawed PBMCs. The sample belongs to a study of Tregs in tolerant kidney transplant recipients. Germline loops: CDR1 SGHAT, CDR2 FQNNGV. The CDR3 covers 17 residues. V was pared by 0 bases and J by 7 bases, with 22 bases between. General study results and limits: Nucleotide sequences could not be compared across some patients' samples due to primer changes. Validation in larger populations is needed because few patients were studied. No direct test of biological reproducibility was done here.

Sequencing was performed with immunoSEQ multiplex PCR; in TCRdb, only in-frame clones are kept and a portion is missing. The sample records approximately 90,000 clones, over 85% being singletons. Sequenced material: CD4+ T cells from blood (PBMCs), taken 12 months after the transplant. This sequence joins TRBV11-2 and TRBJ2-7, with D maybe TRBD1 (5 bases). This TCR was recovered from a human patient who received a combined kidney and bone marrow transplant. Some T cells may have originated in the graft donor. The CDR3 is CASSLDVRSGRDKEQYF. CDR3 coding DNA: TGTGCCAGCAGCTTAGATGTCCGTTCGGGCAGGGATAAGGAGCAGTACTTC.